This T cell receptor beta chain is drawn from a study of vaccination and CD4 T cells after COVID-19. Overall study context: SARS-CoV-2, HCoV-NL63, HCoV-OC43 and HCoV-229E supplied the overlapping spike peptides used to stimulate cells. Study-level results: Median counts of SARS-CoV-2-reactive clonotypes increased from about 20 to 38; this difference was not significant. When vaccine-specific clones from convalescent patients were examined, 304 of 307 were spike mono-reactive.

As to this clonotype: No antigen is known for it.

Once obtained from cultured CD4+ T cells, the DNA was sequenced using the Oncomine TCR Beta short-read assay. Via MiXCR, TCRdb re-called the PCR reads, giving one row per CDR3 protein. The data contain roughly 10,000 distinct CDR3 sequences, approximately 46% of them singletons. As to treatment: roughly nine-day PBMC culture with coronavirus spike peptide pools or control peptides (ViraFEST assay). For ViraFEST, peptide pools expanded antigen-specific T cells, after which the TCRs were sequenced. The TCR originated in a human donor who had recovered from COVID-19. The source material was CD4+ T cells from blood, cultured in vitro.

CDR3 amino acids: CASSRIGQSSYEQYF. The CDR3 DNA reads as TGTGCCAGCAGCCGGATAGGACAGTCCTCCTACGAGCAGTACTTC. The rearrangement links TRBV7-9 to TRBJ2-7, with D possibly TRBD1 on 6 matching bases. With 5 bases removed from V and 0 bases from J, the gap between germline ends came to 14 bases. The CDR3 loop spans 15 amino acids. The germline CDR1 and CDR2 sequences are SEHNR and FQNEAQ (reference sequence).